The 26 T cell receptor beta chains reported below all come from one sample, sequenced in a study of cytomegalovirus exposure and HLA in healthy donors. Amplification used 60 Vbeta primers and 13 Jbeta primers. Clones were read by immunoSEQ multiplex PCR, and TCRdb kept only the in-frame ones, dropping some. This table has about 160,000 clones, roughly 79% appearing once. Source material: PBMCs. Receptors were obtained from a middle-aged woman in good health and CMV-seronegative.

A single count supports this clone. This chain joins TRBV19 and TRBJ2-7, with 7 bases identical to TRBD2. Germline CDR1 reads LNHDA; CDR2 reads SQIVND (reference sequence). The CDR3 loop spans 15 amino acids. Trimming cost V 3 bases and J 2 bases; bases outside gene matches: 7. Here the CDR3 reads CASSISSSGPYEQYF. The CDR3 DNA follows: TGTGCCAGTAGTATCTCATCTAGCGGACCCTACGAGCAGTACTTC.

The chain has TRBV6-5 and TRBJ1-1, with D uncertain. Germline loops: CDR1 MNHEY, CDR2 SVGAGI. The V end lost 2 bases, the J end lost 3 bases, and 7 bases lay between the germline ends. The CDR3 is made up of 13 amino acids. Written as DNA, the CDR3 is TGTGCCAGCAGTTACGGCCTGGACACTGAAGCTTTCTTT. Protein: CASSYGLDTEAFF.

The rearrangement links TRBV5-6 to TRBJ2-5, with D possibly being TRBD2 (6 bases). This CDR3 region has 15 residues. The germline CDR1 and CDR2 sequences are SGHDT and YYEEEE. V lost 4 bases, J lost 0 bases, and 13 bases lay in between. The CDR3 sequence is CASSPLSGDQETQYF. CDR3 bases: TGTGCCAGCAGCCCCCTTTCGGGAGACCAAGAGACCCAGTACTTC.

The chain has TRBV19 and TRBJ1-3; D perhaps matches TRBD1 (5 bases). The V end lost 3 bases, the J end lost 1 base, and 13 bases lay between the germline ends. Germline CDR1 LNHDA, CDR2 SQIVND (reference sequence). This CDR3 contains 16 residues. The CDR3 spells CASSIWAGTSGNTIYF. In DNA, the CDR3 is TGTGCCAGTAGTATTTGGGCCGGGACTTCTGGAAACACCATATATTTT.

The chain couples TRBV5-1 to TRBJ2-2, with 8 bases aligning to TRBD1. The CDR3 is 15 amino acids. The germline V gene has CDR1 SGHRS and CDR2 YFSETQ. With V trimmed by 7 bases and J by 0 bases, 5 bases remained unmatched. The CDR3 DNA is TGCGCCAGCGGATGGACAGGGACGAACACCGGGGAGCTGTTTTTT. Its translation is CASGWTGTNTGELFF.

The chain is built from TRBV7-9 and TRBJ1-2; 9 bases align to TRBD1. Trimming cost V 1 base and J 4 bases; bases outside gene matches: 4. This CDR3 spans 15 amino acids. The germline gives CDR1 SEHNR, CDR2 FQNEAQ (reference sequence). In DNA, the CDR3 is TGTGCCAGCAGCTTAGGACAGGGGGGGTTCTATGGCTACACCTTC. It codes for CASSLGQGGFYGYTF. Using reference TRBV7-9 and TRBJ1-2 for the parts outside the CDR3, the full variable domain is DTGVSQNPRHKITKRGQNVTFRCDPISEHNRLYWYRQTLGQGPEFLTYFQNEAQLEKSRLLSDRFSAERPKGSFSTLEIQRTEQGDSAMYLCASSLGQGGFYGYTFGSGTRLTVV.

The V call is TRBV7-6, the J call TRBJ2-7; D might be TRBD1 (6 bases). V was pared by 1 base and J by 7 bases, with 14 bases between. In germline, CDR1 is SGHVS, CDR2 FNYEAQ. CDR3 size: 14 residues. CDR3: CASSLEWGHMEQYF. The CDR3 coding sequence is TGTGCCAGCAGCTTAGAATGGGGACACATGGAGCAGTACTTC.

The chain is built from TRBV29-1 and TRBJ1-4; the D gene is possibly TRBD1 (5 bases). Trimming stripped 2 bases from V and 4 bases from J, with 8 bases between. CDR1 is SQVTM, CDR2 ANQGSEA, per germline. The length of the CDR3 is 13 residues. The CDR3 is CSVEQGGNEKLFF. In nucleotides, the CDR3 is TGCAGCGTTGAACAGGGAGGTAATGAAAAACTGTTTTTT. Drawing the rest from reference TRBV29-1 and TRBJ1-4, the complete variable domain is SAVISQKPSRDICQRGTSLTIQCQVDSQVTMMFWYRQQPGQSLTLIATANQGSEATYESGFVIDKFPISRPNLTFSTLTVSNMSPEDSSIYLCSVEQGGNEKLFFGSGTQLSVL.

The rearrangement uses TRBV6-5 and TRBJ2-7, with D possibly being TRBD2 (5 bases). The CDR3 is made up of 13 amino acids. V lost 5 bases and J 2 bases, leaving 10 bases between the germline ends. Germline-derived CDR1 and CDR2 are MNHEY and SVGAGI. The CDR3 sequence is CASSPPGTYEQYF. CDR3 nucleotide sequence: TGTGCCAGCAGTCCACCGGGAACCTACGAGCAGTACTTC.

The genes are TRBV29-1 and TRBJ2-3; a possible D gene is TRBD2 (5 bases). The CDR3 extends over 14 amino acids. In germline, CDR1 is SQVTM, CDR2 ANQGSEA. V was pared by 4 bases and J by 2 bases, with 13 bases between. The DNA of the CDR3 is TGCAGCGTTGGGACTGACGGGAACACAGATACGCAGTATTTT. Amino acid sequence: CSVGTDGNTDTQYF.

The chain links TRBV5-1 to TRBJ2-7, with D perhaps TRBD1 (5 bases). V was trimmed by 4 bases and J by 5 bases, leaving 13 bases between them. This CDR3 contains 13 residues. Germline loops: CDR1 SGHRS, CDR2 YFSETQ. Here the CDR3 reads CASSVLGAHEQYF. CDR3 in DNA: TGCGCCAGCAGCGTTCTTGGGGCCCACGAGCAGTACTTC.

This chain links TRBV4-1 with TRBJ2-1; D is perhaps TRBD1 (6 bases). V was cut by 0 bases and J by 2 bases, with 14 bases left in between. The CDR3 has 17 amino acids. Germline V gives CDR1 MGHRA, CDR2 YSYEKL. CDR3 sequence: CASSQDRQAFTYNEQFF. The CDR3 DNA sequence: TGCGCCAGCAGCCAAGATCGACAGGCGTTTACCTACAATGAGCAGTTCTTC.

The chain links TRBV10-3 to TRBJ1-5; D is perhaps TRBD1 (6 bases). Germline CDR1 reads ENHRY; CDR2 reads SYGVKD. The CDR3 runs 15 residues. V lost 8 bases to trimming and J lost 4 bases, with 18 bases between them. The CDR3 is CAIQAGGLTNQPQHF. The CDR3 bases are TGTGCCATCCAAGCGGGGGGGCTAACGAATCAGCCCCAGCATTTT.

This chain uses TRBV29-1 with TRBJ1-2; D not certain. V lost 7 bases, J lost 6 bases, and 9 bases lay in between. The CDR3 sequence is 10 residues long. Germline V gene lookup returns CDR1 SQVTM and CDR2 ANQGSEA. This CDR3 is CSGGSDGYTF. CDR3 nucleotide sequence: TGCAGCGGAGGGTCGGATGGCTACACCTTC.

The chain is built from TRBV20-1 and TRBJ2-7; D perhaps matches TRBD1 (6 bases). Per germline, CDR1 DFQATT and CDR2 SNEGSKA (reference sequence). The CDR3 extends over 11 amino acids. The V end lost 5 bases, the J end lost 8 bases, and 13 bases lay between the germline ends. The CDR3 DNA reads TGCAGTGCTGGGGGCCCGGATAAGCAGTACTTC. Its translation: CSAGGPDKQYF.

V usage is TRBV20-1 and J usage is TRBJ2-2, with D unresolved. Deletions cut 4 bases from V and 4 bases from J, with 4 bases between. The germline gives CDR1 DFQATT, CDR2 SNEGSKA (reference sequence). This CDR3 is 11 amino acids long. The CDR3: CSATSTGELFF. Here the CDR3 DNA reads TGCAGTGCTACATCCACCGGGGAGCTGTTTTTT.

Only one count was recorded for this clone. CDR3 DNA sequence: TGTGCCAGCAGCTTTACCGGGACTAGCGGGGAGTACAATGAGCAGTTCTTC. This gives the protein CASSFTGTSGEYNEQFF. This chain connects TRBV5-8 to TRBJ2-1; 13 nucleotides align to TRBD2. Per the germline V gene, CDR1 is SGHTS and CDR2 is YDEGEE. CDR3 length: 17 residues. Losses at the gene ends were 2 bases for V and 4 bases for J; bases not matched to a gene: 6.

Concerning this clone: The sample carries other DNA sequences with the same CDR3. V usage is TRBV5-1 and J usage is TRBJ2-1; D may be TRBD2 (6 bases). The ends were cut back, 0 bases at V and 7 bases at J, with 11 bases in the middle. This CDR3 region has 14 residues. Germline-derived CDR1 and CDR2 are SGHRS and YFSETQ. The DNA of the CDR3 is TGCGCCAGCAGCTTGGAGTCGGGACTTAATGAGCAGTTCTTC. Translated: CASSLESGLNEQFF.

This clone was found once. This chain links TRBV11-2 with TRBJ1-3; a weak D match, TRBD1 (6 bases). V was clipped by 1 base and J by 0 bases, with 13 bases between them. The CDR3 loop spans 17 amino acids. Looked up from germline, CDR1 is SGHAT and CDR2 is FQNNGV. CDR3 DNA: TGTGCCAGCAGCTTAGTAGGGGGTTTGTCCTCTGGAAACACCATATATTTT. Translating gives CASSLVGGLSSGNTIYF.

The J gene is TRBJ1-4, the V gene TRBV7-8; D gene unclear. The CDR3 sequence is 16 residues long. The germline V gene has CDR1 SGHVS and CDR2 FQNEAQ. Between the trimmed V and J ends, which lost 4 bases and 7 bases, there was a span of 19 bases. CDR3: CASSSLDRSGGEKLFF. The CDR3 bases are TGTGCCAGCAGCTCGCTTGACCGATCGGGAGGTGAAAAACTGTTTTTT.

As regards this clone: Germline and junction disagree at one end, which may indicate a read error. V usage is TRBV19 and J usage is TRBJ1-5, with 9 bases identical to TRBD1. CDR1 and CDR2 from the germline V gene are LNHDA and SQIVND (reference sequence). The CDR3 has 13 residues. This CDR3 is CASSPGQGLHQNF. The CDR3 DNA reads TGTGCCAGTAGTCCAGGACAGGGGTTACATCAAAATTTT.

This clone was observed a single time. V and J are TRBV11-2 and TRBJ2-7, with D maybe TRBD2 (6 bases). The ends were cut back, 4 bases at V and 3 bases at J, with 16 bases in the middle. The CDR3 totals 15 residues. Germline V gene lookup returns CDR1 SGHAT and CDR2 FQNNGV. CDR3 coding DNA: TGTGCCAGCAGCTCTTTAGCGGACAACAACTACGAGCAGTACTTC. This sequence encodes CASSSLADNNYEQYF.

The V call is TRBV27, the J call TRBJ2-1; tentative D call: TRBD1 (5 bases). The length of the CDR3 is 13 residues. Looked up from germline, CDR1 is MNHEY and CDR2 is SMNVEV (reference sequence). Deletions cut 5 bases from V and 2 bases from J, with 7 bases between. The CDR3 loop is CASSPGTYNEQFF. CDR3 DNA sequence: TGTGCCAGCAGTCCAGGGACCTACAATGAGCAGTTCTTC.

This clone was observed a single time. The genes are TRBV12-5 and TRBJ2-1; TRBD2 matches at 8 bases. Germline V lookup: CDR1 LGHNT, CDR2 FRNRAP. The CDR3 has 17 residues. J was trimmed by 7 bases and V by 0 bases; bases with no gene match: 11. This CDR3 is CASGLVLAANLGNEQFF. In DNA form, the CDR3 reads TGTGCTAGTGGTTTGGTACTAGCGGCAAATTTGGGGAATGAGCAGTTCTTC.

V usage is TRBV9 and J usage is TRBJ2-1; weak D call: TRBD2 (5 bases). Trimming shortened V by 0 bases and J by 0 bases, and 7 bases separated the two germline ends. This CDR3 contains 15 residues. In germline, CDR1 is SGDLS, CDR2 YYNGEE. CDR3 protein: CASSVVAGSYNEQFF. The CDR3 bases are TGTGCCAGCAGCGTAGTTGCGGGCTCCTACAATGAGCAGTTCTTC.

V is TRBV11-3 and J is TRBJ2-7, with TRBD2 identical over 16 bases. Germline assignment: CDR1 SGHNT and CDR2 YENEEA. The CDR3 runs 14 residues. V trimming: 4 bases; J trimming: 7 bases; junction bases outside the gene matches: 1. The CDR3 bases are TGTGCCAGCAGCTCGGGACTAGCGGGAGGGGAGCAGTACTTC. This encodes CASSSGLAGGEQYF. The whole variable domain, remainder taken from reference TRBV11-3 and TRBJ2-7, is EAGVVQSPRYKIIEKKQPVAFWCNPISGHNTLYWYLQNLGQGPELLIRYENEEAVDDSQLPKDRFSAERLKGVDSTLKIQPAELGDSAVYLCASSSGLAGGEQYFGPGTRLTVT.